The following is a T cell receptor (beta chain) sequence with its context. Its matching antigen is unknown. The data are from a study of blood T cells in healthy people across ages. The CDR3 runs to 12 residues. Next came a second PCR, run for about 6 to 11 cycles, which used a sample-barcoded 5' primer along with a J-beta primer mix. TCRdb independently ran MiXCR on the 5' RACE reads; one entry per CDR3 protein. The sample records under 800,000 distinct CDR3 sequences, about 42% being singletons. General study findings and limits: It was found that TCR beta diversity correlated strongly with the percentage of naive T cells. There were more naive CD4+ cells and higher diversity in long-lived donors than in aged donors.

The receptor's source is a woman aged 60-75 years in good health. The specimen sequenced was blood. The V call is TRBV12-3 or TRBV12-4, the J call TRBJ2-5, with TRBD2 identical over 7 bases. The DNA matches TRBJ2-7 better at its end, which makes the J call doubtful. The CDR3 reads CASRAGVYEQYF. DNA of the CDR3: TGTGCCAGCAGGGCGGGAGTGTACGAGCAGTACTTC.